The entry that follows covers one T cell receptor (beta chain) sequence. CDR3 length equals 15 residues. V lost 2 bases, J lost 1 base, and 12 bases lay in between. Germline V gene sequence: CDR1 SGHRS, CDR2 YFSETQ. The record originates from a study of blood T cell repertoires in COVID-19. The wider study: Samples taken during acute and convalescent COVID-19 were collected in the United States, Italy and Spain. Sources were T cells, B-cell-depleted T cells, or PBMCs; the material itself was cDNA or gDNA.

In the authors' methods: The authors estimated nucleated cell counts from reference gene primer amplification. Sequencing was performed with immunoSEQ multiplex PCR; in TCRdb, only in-frame clones are kept and a portion is missing. V and J calls and clone size come straight from that table; D and trimming were deduced from the DNA. The sample yields over 600,000 clones, 80% to 90% seen once. The receptor comes from a woman younger than 35 with acute or convalescent COVID-19. J is TRBJ1-1 and V is TRBV5-1; a weak D match, TRBD1 (5 bases). Sequenced sample: peripheral blood. The CDR3: CASSFSGGWNTEAFF. In nucleotides, the CDR3 is TGCGCCAGCAGCTTTTCGGGGGGTTGGAACACTGAAGCTTTCTTT.